The 19 T cell receptor beta chains listed next were all sequenced from one sample in a study of cytomegalovirus exposure and HLA in healthy donors. Primers for the PCR totalled 60 Vbeta and 13 Jbeta. Only in-frame clones appear in the TCRdb table, and some are missing; sequencing was by immunoSEQ multiplex PCR. The repertoire has roughly 97,000 clones, around 80% of them found once; the top ten carry more than 1.5%. The sample was PBMCs. Receptors were obtained from a woman in her thirties or forties in good health and CMV-seronegative.

The chain joins TRBV11-2 to TRBJ1-6; unclear D gene. Deletions cut 0 bases from V and 7 bases from J, with 13 bases between. This CDR3 comprises 16 residues. The germline gives CDR1 SGHAT, CDR2 FQNNGV. DNA for the CDR3: TGTGCCAGCAGCTTAGAGGCGGGCGGACCAAATTCACCCCTCCACTTT. Amino acid sequence: CASSLEAGGPNSPLHF.

V is TRBV5-1 and J is TRBJ2-3; TRBD2 is a possible D gene (5 bases). This CDR3 region has 15 residues. V lost 10 bases to trimming and J lost 0 bases, with 18 bases between them. In germline, CDR1 is SGHRS, CDR2 YFSETQ. CDR3 protein: CASRGRATSTDTQYF. The CDR3 nucleotides read TGCGCCTCCAGAGGGAGAGCGACTAGCACAGATACGCAGTATTTT.

The chain has TRBV11-1 and TRBJ1-1; 8 bases line up with TRBD1. Germline CDR1 and CDR2: SGHAT and FQDESV (reference sequence). The CDR3 has 16 residues. The trim removed 3 bases at V and 3 bases at J, leaving 9 bases unmatched. The CDR3 region is CASSFRAGGPDTEAFF. The CDR3 bases are TGTGCCAGCAGCTTCCGGGCAGGGGGCCCAGACACTGAAGCTTTCTTT.

This clone was recorded once. This CDR3 is also generated by other DNA sequences in the sample. This rearrangement joins TRBV28 to TRBJ2-7; D uncertain. The germline gives CDR1 MDHEN, CDR2 SYDVKM. The CDR3 contains 12 residues. Trimming shortened V by 2 bases and J by 6 bases, and 8 bases separated the two germline ends. CDR3 region: CASSLQVSEQYF. The CDR3 nucleotides are TGTGCCAGCAGTTTACAGGTCTCCGAGCAGTACTTC.

This clone was found a few times. This rearrangement joins TRBV6-5 to TRBJ1-2; D perhaps matches TRBD1 (6 bases). The CDR3 length is 16 residues. V was clipped by 2 bases and J by 4 bases, with 17 bases between them. CDR1 and CDR2 (germline): MNHEY, SVGAGI. CDR3 sequence reads: CASSYGGGRTPYGYTF. The CDR3 DNA reads as TGTGCCAGCAGTTACGGGGGCGGGCGGACCCCCTATGGCTACACCTTC.

The chain employs TRBV25-1 and TRBJ1-1; 7 bases align to TRBD1. Germline V gene data show CDR1 as MGHDK and CDR2 as SYGVNS. The CDR3 covers 14 residues. The V gene end was trimmed by 2 bases and the J gene end by 5 bases; junction bases not matched to a gene: 5. The CDR3 coding sequence is TGTGCCAGCAGTGAACTGGAGGGGGCGACTGAAGCTTTCTTT. The encoded protein is CASSELEGATEAFF.

This chain connects TRBV6-5 to TRBJ1-1; D remains ambiguous. The CDR3 extends over 12 amino acids. Trimming pared 10 bases from V and 5 bases from J, leaving 14 bases between. Germline V CDR1 and CDR2: MNHEY, SVGAGI. CDR3 bases: TGTGCCACCGGGTCCGTCGGAACTGAAGCTTTCTTT. Encoded protein: CATGSVGTEAFF.

This clone appeared once. The chain links TRBV4-1 to TRBJ2-5; possibly TRBD1 for D (6 bases). Trimming removed 6 bases at V and 3 bases at J, with 14 bases between. Germline V gives CDR1 MGHRA, CDR2 YSYEKL. The CDR3 extends over 14 amino acids. The CDR3 DNA reads TGCGCCAGCAGGGAACAGGGCAGAAAAGAGACCCAGTACTTC. Encoded protein: CASREQGRKETQYF.

The rearrangement joins TRBV9 to TRBJ2-1; 13 bases align to TRBD2. With 0 bases clipped from V and 7 bases from J, the junction kept 10 bases outside the gene matches. The CDR3 consists of 18 residues. Germline CDR1 SGDLS, CDR2 YYNGEE. CDR3 residues: CASSVGTSGSLEWNEQFF. The CDR3 DNA reads TGTGCCAGCAGCGTAGGGACTAGCGGGAGCCTGGAATGGAATGAGCAGTTCTTC.

The genes are TRBV5-5 and TRBJ1-1; D ambiguous. The CDR3 totals 17 residues. V lost 0 bases and J 0 bases, leaving 15 bases between the germline ends. Germline lookup yields CDR1 SGHKS and CDR2 YYEKEE (reference sequence). CDR3 in DNA: TGTGCCAGCAGCTTGGACCTCTTACTCCTTCTGAACACTGAAGCTTTCTTT. Translated: CASSLDLLLLLNTEAFF.

The chain is built from TRBV28 and TRBJ2-7, with TRBD1 matching over 7 bases. The length of the CDR3 is 13 residues. The ends lost 10 bases at V and 0 bases at J; junction bases unmatched: 6. CDR1 is MDHEN and CDR2 is SYDVKM in the germline V gene. The CDR3 region has the DNA TGTGCCACCGACAGGGCCCCCTCCTACGAGCAGTACTTC. Residues: CATDRAPSYEQYF.

The rearrangement links TRBV5-8 to TRBJ1-1; D perhaps matches TRBD1 (5 bases). The V gene lost 0 bases and the J gene lost 0 bases, with 12 bases spanning the gap. Looked up from germline, CDR1 is SGHTS and CDR2 is YDEGEE. CDR3 length: 16 residues. CDR3 amino acids: CASSLGLTTVNTEAFF. For the CDR3, the DNA is TGTGCCAGCAGCTTGGGTCTAACGACAGTGAACACTGAAGCTTTCTTT.

The genes are TRBV10-1 and TRBJ2-5; the D gene is possibly TRBD2 (5 bases). Germline CDR1 WNHNN, CDR2 SYGVQD (reference sequence). The CDR3 contains 15 residues. Trimming removed 5 bases from V and 3 bases from J, with 16 bases in between. CDR3 in amino acids: CASSRRRQNKETQYF. Here the CDR3 DNA reads TGCGCCAGCAGTCGGAGGAGGCAGAATAAAGAGACCCAGTACTTC.

The rearrangement joins TRBV7-3 to TRBJ2-2; 12 positions match TRBD2. With V trimmed by 3 bases and J by 5 bases, 22 bases remained unmatched. The length of the CDR3 is 22 residues. Germline V lookup: CDR1 SGHTA, CDR2 FQGTGA. The CDR3 region is CASSLIPPRLAGVGGVTGELFF. CDR3 bases: TGTGCCAGCAGCTTGATTCCGCCTCGACTAGCGGGAGTCGGAGGAGTTACCGGGGAGCTGTTTTTT.

This clone has only one observation. The chain joins TRBV7-9 to TRBJ2-1; D might be TRBD2 (5 bases). Germline V gives CDR1 SEHNR, CDR2 FQNEAQ (reference sequence). V was shortened by 2 bases and J by 7 bases, with 18 bases between the two germline ends. The CDR3 consists of 16 residues. The CDR3 bases are TGTGCCAGCAGCTTATATCCGGAGGTGAGGGAAAATGAGCAGTTCTTC. As protein: CASSLYPEVRENEQFF.

This clone has only one observation. The chain carries TRBV28 and TRBJ2-7, with D perhaps matching TRBD1 (6 bases). Trimming cost V 3 bases and J 4 bases, with 10 bases left between them. The CDR3 spans 13 residues. Germline CDR1 is MDHEN and CDR2 is SYDVKM. The CDR3 region has the DNA TGTGCCAGCAGTTTTCAGGGGATGTACGAGCAGTACTTC. Protein: CASSFQGMYEQYF.

A word on this clone: The sample has other DNA sequences that encode this CDR3 too. CDR3 bases: TGCAGTGCTACGGACAGGTATGGCTACACCTTC. It is translated as CSATDRYGYTF. This sequence joins TRBV20-1 and TRBJ1-2; 7 positions agree with TRBD1. The junction had 1 base not matched to a gene; V was cut back by 4 bases and J by 5 bases. The germline V gene encodes CDR1 DFQATT and CDR2 SNEGSKA (reference sequence). This CDR3 has 11 residues.

V is TRBV4-3 and J is TRBJ2-7; D is perhaps TRBD1 (6 bases). Germline loops: CDR1 LGHNA, CDR2 YSLEER. The CDR3 loop spans 16 amino acids. Trimming left V 0 bases short and J 1 base short, with 13 bases between. DNA for the CDR3: TGCGCCAGCAGCCAAGATAGGGGGAGATCGTCCTACGAGCAGTACTTC. It translates to CASSQDRGRSSYEQYF.

This clone turned up a few times. J is TRBJ2-7 and V is TRBV18; D is unclear. CDR1 is KGHSH and CDR2 is LQKENI in the germline V gene. The CDR3 loop spans 14 amino acids. V dropped 6 bases and J dropped 2 bases, with 14 bases sitting between them. CDR3 in DNA: TGTGCCAGCTCCCCTACGGGTTTAACCTACGAGCAGTACTTC. This codes for CASSPTGLTYEQYF.